The entry that follows covers one T cell receptor (beta chain) sequence. Losses at the gene ends were 6 bases for V and 4 bases for J; bases not matched to a gene: 10. CDR1 and CDR2 (germline): MNHEY, SVGEGT. The CDR3 loop spans 15 amino acids. The data were obtained in a study of blood T cell repertoires in COVID-19. Across the study: T cells, B-cell-depleted T cells, or PBMCs provided the cDNA or gDNA that served as material.

Methods used by the authors: How many nucleated cells were present was estimated from reference gene primer amplification. Sequencing used immunoSEQ multiplex PCR; TCRdb keeps in-frame clones, though not all of them. For V, J and clone size, that table is used; D and trimming come from the DNA. The sample shows fewer than 300,000 clones, roughly 85% of them seen only once. The source of this sequence is a woman in her late teens or twenties with acute or convalescent COVID-19. The V call is TRBV6-2 or TRBV6-3, the J call TRBJ2-7, with TRBD2 identical over 9 bases. Sequencing input: peripheral blood. The CDR3 region is CASSSTGTSRYEQYF. Here the CDR3 DNA reads TGTGCCAGCAGCTCTACCGGGACTAGCCGTTACGAGCAGTACTTC.